This T cell receptor beta chain came from a study of blood T cell repertoires in COVID-19 (dated by TCRdb to about 2020). For context, the study as a whole: Samples covering the acute and convalescent phases of COVID-19 were provided by collaborators in the United States, Italy and Spain. The prospective study material was composed of cDNA or gDNA derived from T cells, B-cell-depleted T cells, or PBMCs. Subjects who had been exposed to COVID-19, were actively infected with it, or had recovered from it provided the deeply sampled blood TCRbeta repertoires that made up the dataset. A freely available public database, intended as a resource for researchers studying the immune response to SARS-CoV-2, is where the repertoires were released. Samples came from the ongoing ImmuneRACE study (first 160 participants) plus 1,254 subjects from 6 global collaborators. A de-identified subject ID, COVID-19 status, age in years and sex were almost always included in the sample metadata. Where HLA class I and class II types were available, the types were taken from metadata supplied by the sample provider, not from assay-based typing. Study-wide findings and limitations: Clinical and demographic metadata were provided uncurated, with the amount varying by source and participant.

TCRbeta CDR3 regions were amplified from genomic DNA by means of the immunoSEQ Assay, a bias-controlled multiplex PCR. The published analysis was carried out like this. Nucleated cell counts per sample were estimated from amplification of reference gene primers within the assay. Sequence reads were collapsed and filtered to measure the absolute abundance of every unique TCRbeta CDR3 rearrangement. For each sample, productive Simpson clonality was calculated as the square root of Simpson's diversity index over productive rearrangements. Sourced from immuneACCESS, this table was stored by TCRdb with only in-frame sequences that have V and J called. A share of the clones is absent; for the studies checked, an unresolved V gene accounts for under half, and the remainder has no known explanation. The V and J calls and the clone size are those of that table, but D and trimming were determined from the DNA. The table for this sample lists 85,000 to 100,000 clones; 79% of them were counted only once. The ten largest clones take up roughly 20% of the sample.

The germline V gene provides CDR1 MGHDK and CDR2 SYGVNS. There are 14 amino acids in the CDR3, from cysteine to phenylalanine inclusive. Kept here is only the CDR3 DNA, which spans 42 bases and is read in frame from base 1. Relative to germline, V is 9 bases shorter and J is 9 bases shorter, with 18 bases between their ends. As to this clone: It has no known antigen specificity. No base quality values were provided; no much bigger clone lies one nucleotide off.

Whole blood was collected in K2EDTA tubes by collaborating institutions according to the institutions' own protocols. For TCRbeta analysis, collaborators shipped samples in one of three forms: frozen whole blood, isolated PBMCs, or DNA extracted from either of those sample types. The sequenced sample was peripheral blood. The TCR sequence derives from a woman of 80 years or more with active or convalescent COVID-19. This chain joins TRBV25-1 to TRBJ1-6, with the D gene call left open. Read as DNA, the sequence is TGTGCCAGTGGCCCCGCGGCTCGTGGTTCACCCCTCCACTTT. This encodes CASGPAARGSPLHF.